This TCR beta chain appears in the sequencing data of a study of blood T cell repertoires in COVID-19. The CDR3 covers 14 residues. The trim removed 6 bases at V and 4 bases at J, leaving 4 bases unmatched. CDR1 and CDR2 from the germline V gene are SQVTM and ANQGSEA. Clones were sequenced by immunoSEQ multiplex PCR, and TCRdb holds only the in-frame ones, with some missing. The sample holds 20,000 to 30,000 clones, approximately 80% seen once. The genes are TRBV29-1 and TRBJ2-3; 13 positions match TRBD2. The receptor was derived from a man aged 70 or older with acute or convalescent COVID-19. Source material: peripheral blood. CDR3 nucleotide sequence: TGCAGCGTGGCAACTAGCGGGAGGGCAGATACGCAGTATTTT. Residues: CSVATSGRADTQYF.